This T cell receptor (beta chain) was sequenced during a study of blood T cell repertoires in COVID-19. In the source study's methods: The authors estimated nucleated cell counts from reference gene primer amplification. TCRdb's table, derived via immunoSEQ multiplex PCR, lists solely in-frame clones and lacks some. The V and J calls and the clone size are those of that table, but D and trimming were determined from the DNA. The data contain hundreds of thousands of clones, about 88% of them singletons. Trimming shortened V by 2 bases and J by 11 bases, and 10 bases separated the two germline ends. The CDR3 sequence is 13 residues long.

This sequence joins TRBV12-3 or TRBV12-4 and TRBJ1-6; no definite D call. The receptor was isolated from a woman in her thirties or forties who had recovered from COVID-19. Sample: peripheral blood. This CDR3 reads CASSLRPEAPLHF. The CDR3 DNA follows: TGTGCCAGCAGTTTACGGCCGGAGGCACCCCTCCACTTT.